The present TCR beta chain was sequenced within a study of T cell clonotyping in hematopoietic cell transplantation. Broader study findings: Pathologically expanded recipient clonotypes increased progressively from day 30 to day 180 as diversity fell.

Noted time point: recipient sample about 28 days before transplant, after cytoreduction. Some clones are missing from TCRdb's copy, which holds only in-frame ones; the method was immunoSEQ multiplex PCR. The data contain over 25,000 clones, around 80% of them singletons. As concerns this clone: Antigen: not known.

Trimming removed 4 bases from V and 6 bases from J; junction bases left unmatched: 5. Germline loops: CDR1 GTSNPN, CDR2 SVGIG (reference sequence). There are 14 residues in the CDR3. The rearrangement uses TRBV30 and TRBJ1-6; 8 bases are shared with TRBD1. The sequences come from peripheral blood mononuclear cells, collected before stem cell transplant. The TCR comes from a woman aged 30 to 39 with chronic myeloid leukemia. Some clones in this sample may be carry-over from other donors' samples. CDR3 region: CAWNRQGINSPLHF. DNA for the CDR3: TGTGCCTGGAACAGACAGGGGATTAATTCACCCCTCCACTTT.